The 12 T cell receptor beta chains below all came from one sample that was sequenced in a study of read filtering for tumor transcriptome and immune sequencing. From around 440 ng of RNA, a library with molecular barcoded alpha/delta and beta/gamma adaptors was made. Via MiXCR, TCRdb re-called the reads, giving one row per CDR3 protein. The sample lists about 57,000 distinct CDR3 sequences; 20% to 25% were seen once. Sequencing was performed on a population of CD138-negative cells sorted from bone marrow. These receptor sequences come from a donor aged 40 or older with multiple myeloma.

In the case of this clonotype: A much larger clone differs by one base, so this may be a read error. The chain links TRBV18 to TRBJ2-6; D not resolved. CDR1 and CDR2 (germline): KGHSH, LQKENI. CDR3 size: 15 residues. CDR3 residues: CACSSGPFGANVLTF. CDR3 nucleotides: TGTGCCTGCTCCTCTGGACCGTTTGGGGCCAACGTCCTGACTTTC. Together with reference TRBV18 and TRBJ2-6, the CDR3 gives the full variable domain: NAGVMQNPRHLVRRRGQEARLRCSPMKGHSHVYWYRQLPEEGLKFMVYLQKENIIDESGMPKERFSAEFPKEGPSILRIQQVVRGDSAAYFCACSSGPFGANVLTFGAGSRLTVL.

Remarks on this clonotype: This sequence is one base from a far larger clone and is likely a read error. This chain connects TRBV12-3 or TRBV12-4 to TRBJ2-1; the D gene is possibly TRBD2 (5 bases). This CDR3 spans 16 amino acids. Trimming removed 6 bases from V and 4 bases from J, with 19 bases in between. The CDR3 DNA follows: TGTGCCAGCAGCTTTGAGAGGGAGCTTATATACAATGAGCAGTTCTTC. Its protein product is CASSFERELIYNEQFF.

This clonotype occurred a few times. The chain has TRBV29-1 and TRBJ2-3; 7 bases are shared with TRBD1. CDR3 size: 14 residues. The V and J ends lost 7 bases and 9 bases, in that order; junction bases with no gene match: 16. Germline V CDR1 and CDR2: SQVTM, ANQGSEA. DNA for the CDR3: TGCAGCGCCGACGCCGGACGCAGGGGGTCGACGCAGTATTTT. Translating gives CSADAGRRGSTQYF.

This clonotype was recorded at least ten times. The chain carries TRBV28 and TRBJ1-5, with no clear D. The germline V gene has CDR1 MDHEN and CDR2 SYDVKM. CDR3 length equals 14 residues. Trimming removed 5 bases from V and 0 bases from J, with 8 bases in between. The CDR3 spells CASSTITSNQPQHF. In DNA, the CDR3 is TGTGCCAGCAGTACTATTACTAGCAATCAGCCCCAGCATTTT.

In its sample, this clonotype was seen many times. V gene TRBV12-3 or TRBV12-4 combines with J gene TRBJ2-2; no clear D. Trimming cost V 6 bases and J 5 bases, with 4 bases left between them. The CDR3 runs to 11 residues. The CDR3 DNA reads TGTGCCAGCAGACGTACCGGGGAGCTGTTTTTT. Its translation is CASRRTGELFF.

This clonotype was counted many times. Here the CDR3 reads CASSSGQGNTGELFF. The CDR3 DNA is TGCGCCAGCAGCTCGGGACAGGGAAACACCGGGGAGCTGTTTTTT. The V and J genes are TRBV5-1 and TRBJ2-2; 9 bases align to TRBD1. The CDR3 sequence is 15 residues long. The ends lost 3 bases at V and 2 bases at J; junction bases unmatched: 2. CDR1 and CDR2 from the germline V gene are SGHRS and YFSETQ.

Ten or more counts support this clonotype. V usage is TRBV6-6 and J usage is TRBJ2-7; the D gene is possibly TRBD2 (6 bases). Per germline, CDR1 MNHNY and CDR2 SVGAGI (reference sequence). CDR3 length equals 13 residues. The V and J ends lost 8 bases and 0 bases respectively, with 11 bases between them. The DNA of the CDR3 is TGTGCCAGCTCCGCCGGGAGCTCCTACGAGCAGTACTTC. Encoded protein: CASSAGSSYEQYF.

Remarks on this clonotype: A single base separates this from a much larger clone, so it may be a read error. The V call is TRBV29-1, the J call TRBJ1-1; D is possibly TRBD1 (6 bases). Germline V gives CDR1 SQVTM, CDR2 ANQGSEA. The CDR3 runs to 12 residues. CDR3 sequence reads: CNAMTGNTEAFF. CDR3 DNA: TGCAACGCCATGACAGGGAACACTGAAGCTTTCTTT.

Note on this clonotype: This may stem from a read error, because a much larger clone lies one nucleotide away. V and J are TRBV10-3 and TRBJ2-5; D unclear. CDR3 length equals 11 residues. The germline CDR1 and CDR2 sequences are ENHRY and SYGVKD. Deletions cut 3 bases from V and 4 bases from J, with 3 bases between. The CDR3 DNA reads as TGTGCCATCAGTGACTCAGAGACCCAGTACTTC. Amino acid sequence: CAISDSETQYF.

The table lists this clonotype with many counts. J is TRBJ2-2 and V is TRBV3-1; possibly TRBD1 for D (5 bases). The V gene's germline CDR1 is LGHDT and CDR2 YNNKEL (reference sequence). This CDR3 spans 17 amino acids. With 1 base removed from V and 1 base from J, the gap between germline ends came to 13 bases. The CDR3 DNA reads as TGTGCCAGCAGCCAAGGATTTCGGCAGGGGAACACCGGGGAGCTGTTTTTT. The encoded protein is CASSQGFRQGNTGELFF.

V and J are TRBV4-2 and TRBJ1-4; D call uncertain. Germline values: CDR1 LGHNA, CDR2 YNFKEQ. CDR3 length: 12 amino acids. The V end lost 1 base, the J end lost 6 bases, and 3 bases lay between the germline ends. This CDR3 reads CASSQGDEKLFF. The CDR3, as DNA: TGTGCCAGCAGCCAAGGGGATGAAAAACTGTTTTTT.

This clonotype was recorded a few times. The chain carries TRBV6-5 and TRBJ2-3; 8 bases agree with TRBD2. Per germline, CDR1 MNHEY and CDR2 SVGAGI. This CDR3 contains 15 residues. V shed 2 bases and J 6 bases; nucleotides not matched to a gene: 7. This CDR3 reads CASSYRAGAMDTQYF. CDR3 in DNA: TGTGCCAGCAGTTACAGAGCGGGGGCGATGGATACGCAGTATTTT.